The clone carrying this T cell receptor beta chain was observed a handful of times. Its antigen is as yet unknown. The sample belongs to a study of post-analysis software for immune sequencing data. The wider study: Relapsing-remitting, secondary progressive and progressive-relapsing forms of multiple sclerosis all featured among disease courses. The study's findings and limits: Those samples that were prepared in the same batch co-clustered strongly by F measure. Among multiple sclerosis patients, normalized Chao1 diversity was significantly below that of controls.

Prepared TCR beta cDNA libraries contained unique molecular identifiers. There were 1 to 10 million T cells, and approximately 500,000 cDNA molecules came from them. Each CDR3 protein gets one entry after TCRdb re-called the PCR reads with MiXCR. The repertoire holds about 540,000 distinct CDR3 sequences, with 30% to 40% as singletons. The sequencing input was blood. This TCR derives from a girl under 18 with multiple sclerosis.

The CDR3 spells CSAIGQLNTEAFF. CDR3 bases: TGCAGTGCTATCGGACAGCTGAACACTGAAGCTTTCTTT. V and J are TRBV20-1 and TRBJ1-1, with a possible D match to TRBD1 (6 bases). Germline values: CDR1 DFQATT, CDR2 SNEGSKA (reference sequence). The V end was cut by 4 bases, the J end by 0 bases, with 9 bases between. CDR3 length: 13 amino acids.